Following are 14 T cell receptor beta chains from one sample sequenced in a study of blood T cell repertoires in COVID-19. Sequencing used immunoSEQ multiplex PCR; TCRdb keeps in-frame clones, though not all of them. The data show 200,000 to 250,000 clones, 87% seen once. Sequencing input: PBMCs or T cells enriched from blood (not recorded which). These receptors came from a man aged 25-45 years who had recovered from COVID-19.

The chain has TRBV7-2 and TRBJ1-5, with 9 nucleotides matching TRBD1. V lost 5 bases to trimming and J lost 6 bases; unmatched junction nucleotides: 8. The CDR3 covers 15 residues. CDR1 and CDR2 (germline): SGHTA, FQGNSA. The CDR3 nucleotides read TGTGCCAGCAGCCCACCTACAGGGGGCTTTCAGCCCCAGCATTTT. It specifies CASSPPTGGFQPQHF.

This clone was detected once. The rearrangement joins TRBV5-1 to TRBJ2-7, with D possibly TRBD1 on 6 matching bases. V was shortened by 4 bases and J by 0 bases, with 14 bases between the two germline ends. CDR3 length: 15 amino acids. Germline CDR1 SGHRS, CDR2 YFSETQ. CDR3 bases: TGCGCCAGCAGCCCAGACCCGGACAGCTCCTACGAGCAGTACTTC. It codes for CASSPDPDSSYEQYF.

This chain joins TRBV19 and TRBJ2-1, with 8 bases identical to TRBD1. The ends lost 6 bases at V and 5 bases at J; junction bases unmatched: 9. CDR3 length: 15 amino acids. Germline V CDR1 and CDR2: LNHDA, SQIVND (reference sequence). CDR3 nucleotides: TGTGCCAGTAGGGAAAGACAGGGGAGCCACAATGAGCAGTTCTTC. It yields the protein CASRERQGSHNEQFF. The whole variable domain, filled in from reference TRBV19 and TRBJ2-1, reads DGGITQSPKYLFRKEGQNVTLSCEQNLNHDAMYWYRQDPGQGLRLIYYSQIVNDFQKGDIAEGYSVSREKKESFPLTVTSAQKNPTAFYLCASRERQGSHNEQFFGPGTRLTVL.

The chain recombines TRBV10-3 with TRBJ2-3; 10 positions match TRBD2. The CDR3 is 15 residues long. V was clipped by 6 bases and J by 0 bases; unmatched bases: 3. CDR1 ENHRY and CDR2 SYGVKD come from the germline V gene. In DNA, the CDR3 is TGTGCCATCAGGAGCGGGGGGGATAGCACAGATACGCAGTATTTT. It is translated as CAIRSGGDSTDTQYF.

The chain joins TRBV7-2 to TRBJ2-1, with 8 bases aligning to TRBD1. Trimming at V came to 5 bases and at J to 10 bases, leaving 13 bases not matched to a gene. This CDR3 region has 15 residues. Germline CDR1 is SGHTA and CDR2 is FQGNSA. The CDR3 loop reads CASSASGQGIGEQFF. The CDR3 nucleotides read TGTGCCAGCAGCGCCTCTGGACAGGGCATTGGCGAGCAGTTCTTC.

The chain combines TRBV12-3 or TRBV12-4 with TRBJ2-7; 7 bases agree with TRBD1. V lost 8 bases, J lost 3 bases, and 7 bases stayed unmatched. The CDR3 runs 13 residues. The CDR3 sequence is CASRRTGFYEQYF. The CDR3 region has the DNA TGTGCCAGCCGAAGGACAGGCTTCTACGAGCAGTACTTC.

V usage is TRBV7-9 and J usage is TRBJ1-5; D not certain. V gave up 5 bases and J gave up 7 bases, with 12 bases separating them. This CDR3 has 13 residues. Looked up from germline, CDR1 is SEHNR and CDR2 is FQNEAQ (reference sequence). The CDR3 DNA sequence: TGTGCCAGCAGCCAAGACGGGTTGCAGCCCCAGCATTTT. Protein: CASSQDGLQPQHF.

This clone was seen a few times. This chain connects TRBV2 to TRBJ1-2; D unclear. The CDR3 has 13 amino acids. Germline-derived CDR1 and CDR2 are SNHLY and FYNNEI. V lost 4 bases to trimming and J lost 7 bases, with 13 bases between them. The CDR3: CASSVRLEGGYTF. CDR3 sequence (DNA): TGTGCCAGCAGTGTACGTTTGGAGGGTGGCTACACCTTC.

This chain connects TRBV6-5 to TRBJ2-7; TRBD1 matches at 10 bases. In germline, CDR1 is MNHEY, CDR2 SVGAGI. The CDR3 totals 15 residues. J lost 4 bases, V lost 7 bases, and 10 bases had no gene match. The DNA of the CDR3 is TGTGCCAGCATTCTACGGGACAGGGGCGGATACGAGCAGTACTTC. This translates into CASILRDRGGYEQYF.

The CDR3 sequence is CASSRPPGTGGHEQYF. In DNA form, the CDR3 reads TGTGCCAGCAGCCGACCCCCCGGGACAGGTGGCCACGAGCAGTACTTC. The chain joins TRBV3-1 (or the pseudogene TRBV3-2) to TRBJ2-7; 8 bases fit TRBD1. Germline V gives CDR1 LGHDT, CDR2 YNNKEL (reference sequence). V dropped 4 bases and J dropped 5; count of bases not matched to a gene: 13. The CDR3 is 16 amino acids.

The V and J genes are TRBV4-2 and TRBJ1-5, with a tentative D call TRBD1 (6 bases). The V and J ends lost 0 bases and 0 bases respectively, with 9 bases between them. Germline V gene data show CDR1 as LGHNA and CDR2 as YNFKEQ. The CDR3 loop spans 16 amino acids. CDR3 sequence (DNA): TGTGCCAGCAGCCAAGAAGGGGGTCTTAGCAATCAGCCCCAGCATTTT. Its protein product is CASSQEGGLSNQPQHF.

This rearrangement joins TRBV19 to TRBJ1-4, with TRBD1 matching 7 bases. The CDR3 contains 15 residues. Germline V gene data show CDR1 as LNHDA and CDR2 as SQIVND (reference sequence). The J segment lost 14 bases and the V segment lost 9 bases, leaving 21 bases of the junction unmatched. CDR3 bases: TGTGCCAGCCAGGATACCGGGACAGCCCGCAGGTTGCTGTTTTTT. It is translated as CASQDTGTARRLLFF.

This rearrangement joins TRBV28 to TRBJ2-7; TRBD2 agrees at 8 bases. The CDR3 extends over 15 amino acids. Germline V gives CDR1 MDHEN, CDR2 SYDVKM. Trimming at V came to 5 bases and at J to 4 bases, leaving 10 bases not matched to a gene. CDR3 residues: CASSPYTGGGYEQYF. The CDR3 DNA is TGTGCCAGCAGTCCTTATACGGGAGGGGGTTACGAGCAGTACTTC.

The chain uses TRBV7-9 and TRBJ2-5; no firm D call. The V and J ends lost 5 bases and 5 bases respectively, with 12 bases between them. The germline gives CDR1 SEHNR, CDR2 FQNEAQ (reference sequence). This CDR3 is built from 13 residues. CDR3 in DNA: TGTGCCAGCAGCCTAGACATCAGGGAGACCCAGTACTTC. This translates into CASSLDIRETQYF.